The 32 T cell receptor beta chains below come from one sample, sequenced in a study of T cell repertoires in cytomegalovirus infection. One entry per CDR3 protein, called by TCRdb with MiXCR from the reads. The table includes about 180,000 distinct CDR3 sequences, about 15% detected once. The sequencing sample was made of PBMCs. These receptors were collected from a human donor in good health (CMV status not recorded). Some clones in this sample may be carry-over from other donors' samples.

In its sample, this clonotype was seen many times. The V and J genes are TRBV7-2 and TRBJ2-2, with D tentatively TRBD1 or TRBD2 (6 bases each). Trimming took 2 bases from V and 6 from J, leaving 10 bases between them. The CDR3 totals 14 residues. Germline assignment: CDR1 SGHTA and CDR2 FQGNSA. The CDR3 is CASSLSGGAGELFF. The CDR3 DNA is TGTGCCAGCAGCTTATCCGGGGGCGCCGGGGAGCTGTTTTTT.

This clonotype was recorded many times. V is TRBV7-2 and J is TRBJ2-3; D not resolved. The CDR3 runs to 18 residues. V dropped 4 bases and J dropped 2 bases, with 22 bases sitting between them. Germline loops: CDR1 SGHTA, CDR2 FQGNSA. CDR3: CASSSRWRGSTFTDTQYF. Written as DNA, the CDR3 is TGTGCCAGCAGCTCTCGGTGGCGTGGGTCTACCTTCACAGATACGCAGTATTTT.

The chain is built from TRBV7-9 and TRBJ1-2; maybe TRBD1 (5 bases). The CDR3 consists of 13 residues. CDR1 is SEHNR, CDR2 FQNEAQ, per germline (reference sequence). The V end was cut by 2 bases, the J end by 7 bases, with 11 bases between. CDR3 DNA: TGTGCCAGCAGCTTACTAACAGGCCGTGGCTACACCTTC. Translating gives CASSLLTGRGYTF.

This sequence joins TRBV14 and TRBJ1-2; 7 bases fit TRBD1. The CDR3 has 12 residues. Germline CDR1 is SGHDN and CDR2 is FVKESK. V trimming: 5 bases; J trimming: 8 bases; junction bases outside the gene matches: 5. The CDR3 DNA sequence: TGTGCCAGCAGCTCCGGGACAGTCGGCTACACCTTC. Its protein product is CASSSGTVGYTF.

The CDR3 spells CASSLEGGRAGTGELFF. Here the CDR3 DNA reads TGTGCCAGCAGCTTGGAAGGCGGGAGGGCCGGCACCGGGGAGCTGTTTTTT. This chain connects TRBV5-4 to TRBJ2-2; 9 bases map to TRBD2. Germline assignment: CDR1 SGHNT and CDR2 YYREEE (reference sequence). This CDR3 is built from 17 residues. The V segment lost 0 bases and the J segment 4 bases; nucleotides outside the gene matches: 7.

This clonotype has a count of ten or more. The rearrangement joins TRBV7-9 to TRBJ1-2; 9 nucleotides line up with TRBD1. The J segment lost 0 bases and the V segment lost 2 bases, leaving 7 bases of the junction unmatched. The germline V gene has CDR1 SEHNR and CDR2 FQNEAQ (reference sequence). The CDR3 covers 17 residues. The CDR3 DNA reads TGTGCCAGCAGCTTATCGGGACAGGGATCCTCTAACTATGGCTACACCTTC. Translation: CASSLSGQGSSNYGYTF.

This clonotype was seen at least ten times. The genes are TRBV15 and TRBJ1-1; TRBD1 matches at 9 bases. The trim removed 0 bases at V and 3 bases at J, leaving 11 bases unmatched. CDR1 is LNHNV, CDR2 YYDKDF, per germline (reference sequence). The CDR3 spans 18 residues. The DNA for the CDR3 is TGTGCCACCAGCAGAGAAGGGCTAACAGGGGGCATGGACACTGAAGCTTTCTTT. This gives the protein CATSREGLTGGMDTEAFF. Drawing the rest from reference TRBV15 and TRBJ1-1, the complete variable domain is DAMVIQNPRYQVTQFGKPVTLSCSQTLNHNVMYWYQQKSSQAPKLLFHYYDKDFNNEADTPDNFQSRRPNTSFCFLDIRSPGLGDTAMYLCATSREGLTGGMDTEAFFGQGTRLTVV.

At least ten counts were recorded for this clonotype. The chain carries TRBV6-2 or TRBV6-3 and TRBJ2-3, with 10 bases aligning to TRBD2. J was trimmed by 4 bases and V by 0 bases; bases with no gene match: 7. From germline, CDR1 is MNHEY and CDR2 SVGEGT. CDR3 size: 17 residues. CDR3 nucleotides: TGTGCCAGCAGTTACTCGAGGAGCGGGAGGGCCCCAGATACGCAGTATTTT. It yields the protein CASSYSRSGRAPDTQYF.

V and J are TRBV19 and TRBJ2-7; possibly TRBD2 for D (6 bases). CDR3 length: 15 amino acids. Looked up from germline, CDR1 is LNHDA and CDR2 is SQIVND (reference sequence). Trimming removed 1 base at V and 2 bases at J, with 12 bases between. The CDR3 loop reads CASSIGQPGAYEQYF. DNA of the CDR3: TGTGCCAGTAGTATAGGTCAGCCGGGGGCCTACGAGCAGTACTTC.

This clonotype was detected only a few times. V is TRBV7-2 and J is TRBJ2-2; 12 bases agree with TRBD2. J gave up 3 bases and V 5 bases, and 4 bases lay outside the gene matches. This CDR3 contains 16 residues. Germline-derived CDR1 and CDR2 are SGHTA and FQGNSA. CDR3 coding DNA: TGTGCCAGCAGCAAACTAGCGGGGGGTTACACCGGGGAGCTGTTTTTT. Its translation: CASSKLAGGYTGELFF.

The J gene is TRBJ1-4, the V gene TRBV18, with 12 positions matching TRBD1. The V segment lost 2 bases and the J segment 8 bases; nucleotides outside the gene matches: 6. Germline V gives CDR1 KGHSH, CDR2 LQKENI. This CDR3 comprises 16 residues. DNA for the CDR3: TGTGCCAGCTCACCATGGGGACAGGGGGCGCCCGAAAAACTGTTTTTT. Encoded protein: CASSPWGQGAPEKLFF.

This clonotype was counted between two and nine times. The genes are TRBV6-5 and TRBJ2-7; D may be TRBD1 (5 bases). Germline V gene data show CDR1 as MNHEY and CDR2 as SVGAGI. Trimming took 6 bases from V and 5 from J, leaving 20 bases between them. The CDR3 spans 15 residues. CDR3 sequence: CASSLMTVDRDEQYF. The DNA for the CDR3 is TGTGCCAGCAGCCTGATGACAGTGGATCGGGACGAGCAGTACTTC.

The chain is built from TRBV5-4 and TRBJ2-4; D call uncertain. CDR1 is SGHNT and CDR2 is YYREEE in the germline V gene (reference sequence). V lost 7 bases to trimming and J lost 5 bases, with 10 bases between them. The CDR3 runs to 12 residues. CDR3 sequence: CASLGPENIQYF. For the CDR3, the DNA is TGTGCCAGCCTCGGACCTGAAAACATTCAGTACTTC.

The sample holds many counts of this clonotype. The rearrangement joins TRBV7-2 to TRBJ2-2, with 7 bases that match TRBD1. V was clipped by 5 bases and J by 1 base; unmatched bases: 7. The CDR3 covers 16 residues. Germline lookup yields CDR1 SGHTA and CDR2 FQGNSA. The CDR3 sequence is CASSTWTGRNTGELFF. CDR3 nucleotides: TGTGCCAGCAGCACCTGGACAGGTCGGAACACCGGGGAGCTGTTTTTT.

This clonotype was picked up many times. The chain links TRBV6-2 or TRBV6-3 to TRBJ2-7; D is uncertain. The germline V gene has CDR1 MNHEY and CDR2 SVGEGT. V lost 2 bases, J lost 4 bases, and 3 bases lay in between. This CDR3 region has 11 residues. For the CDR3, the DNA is TGTGCCAGCAGTTACCTTTACGAGCAGTACTTC. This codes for CASSYLYEQYF.

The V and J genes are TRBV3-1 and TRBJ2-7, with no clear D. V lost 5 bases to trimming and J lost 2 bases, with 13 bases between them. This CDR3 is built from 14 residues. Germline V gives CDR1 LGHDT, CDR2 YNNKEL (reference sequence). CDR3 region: CASSLVLGTYEQYF. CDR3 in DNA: TGTGCCAGCAGCTTGGTTCTGGGAACCTACGAGCAGTACTTC.

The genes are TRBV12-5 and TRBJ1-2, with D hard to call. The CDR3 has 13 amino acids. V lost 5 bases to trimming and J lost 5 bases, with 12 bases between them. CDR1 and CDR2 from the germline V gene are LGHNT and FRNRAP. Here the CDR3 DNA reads TGTGCTAGTGGTCCGACTGGAGGGTATGGCTACACCTTC. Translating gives CASGPTGGYGYTF.

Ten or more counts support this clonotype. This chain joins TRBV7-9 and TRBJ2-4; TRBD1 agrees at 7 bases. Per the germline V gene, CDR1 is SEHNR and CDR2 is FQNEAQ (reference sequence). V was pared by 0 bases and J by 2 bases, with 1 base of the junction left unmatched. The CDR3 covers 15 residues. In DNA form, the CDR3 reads TGTGCCAGCAGCTTAGCGACAGGGACCAAAAACATTCAGTACTTC. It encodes CASSLATGTKNIQYF.

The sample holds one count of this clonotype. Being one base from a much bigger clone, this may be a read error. The DNA of the CDR3 is TGTACCAGCAGTTCAGACGCTGGGGGCCCCTACGAGCAGTACTTC. As protein: CTSSSDAGGPYEQYF. The V and J genes are TRBV2 and TRBJ2-7, with a possible D match to TRBD1 (6 bases). The CDR3 contains 15 residues. The germline V gene encodes CDR1 SNHLY and CDR2 FYNNEI.

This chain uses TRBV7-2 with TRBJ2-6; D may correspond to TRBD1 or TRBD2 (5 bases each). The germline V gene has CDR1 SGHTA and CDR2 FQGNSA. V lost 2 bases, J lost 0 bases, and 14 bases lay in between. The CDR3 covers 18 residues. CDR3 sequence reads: CASSLRGQGSSGANVLTF. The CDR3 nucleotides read TGTGCCAGCAGCTTAAGAGGACAAGGGAGCTCTGGGGCCAACGTCCTGACTTTC.

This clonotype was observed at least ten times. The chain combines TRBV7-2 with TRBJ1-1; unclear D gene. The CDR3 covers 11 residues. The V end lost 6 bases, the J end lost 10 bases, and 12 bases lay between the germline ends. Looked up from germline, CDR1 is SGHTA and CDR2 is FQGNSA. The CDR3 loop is CASSYLTTAFF. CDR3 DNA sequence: TGTGCCAGCAGTTATCTTACGACAGCTTTCTTT. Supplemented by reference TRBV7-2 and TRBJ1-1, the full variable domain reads GAGVSQSPSNKVTEKGKDVELRCDPISGHTALYWYRQSLGQGLEFLIYFQGNSAPDKSGLPSDRFSAERTGGSVSTLTIQRTQQEDSAVYLCASSYLTTAFFGQGTRLTVV.

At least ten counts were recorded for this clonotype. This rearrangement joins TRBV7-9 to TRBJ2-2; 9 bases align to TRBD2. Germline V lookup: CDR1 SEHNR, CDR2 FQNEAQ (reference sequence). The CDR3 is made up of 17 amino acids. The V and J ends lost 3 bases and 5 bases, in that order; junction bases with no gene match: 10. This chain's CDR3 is CASSFAIGLAGTGELFF. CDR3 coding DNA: TGTGCCAGCAGCTTCGCGATTGGCCTAGCGGGGACCGGGGAGCTGTTTTTT.

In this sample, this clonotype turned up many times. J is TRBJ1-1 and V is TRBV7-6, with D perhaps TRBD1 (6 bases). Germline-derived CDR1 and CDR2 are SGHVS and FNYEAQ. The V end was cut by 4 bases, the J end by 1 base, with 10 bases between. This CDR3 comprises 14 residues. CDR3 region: CASSSLGGNTEAFF. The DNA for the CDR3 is TGTGCCAGCAGCTCCTTAGGGGGGAACACTGAAGCTTTCTTT.

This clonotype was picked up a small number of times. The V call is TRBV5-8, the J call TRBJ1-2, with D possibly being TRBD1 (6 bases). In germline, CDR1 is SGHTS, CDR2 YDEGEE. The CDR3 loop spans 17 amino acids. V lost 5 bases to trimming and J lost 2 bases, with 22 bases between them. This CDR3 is CASSGLRGAQENYGYTF. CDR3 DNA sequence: TGTGCCAGCAGTGGACTGCGGGGGGCCCAAGAAAACTATGGCTACACCTTC.

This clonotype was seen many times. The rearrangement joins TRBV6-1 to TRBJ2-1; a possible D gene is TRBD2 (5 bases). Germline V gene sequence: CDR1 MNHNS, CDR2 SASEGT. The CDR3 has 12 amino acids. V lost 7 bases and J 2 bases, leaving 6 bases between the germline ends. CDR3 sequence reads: CASNGAYNEQFF. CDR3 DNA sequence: TGTGCCAGCAACGGGGCCTACAATGAGCAGTTCTTC.

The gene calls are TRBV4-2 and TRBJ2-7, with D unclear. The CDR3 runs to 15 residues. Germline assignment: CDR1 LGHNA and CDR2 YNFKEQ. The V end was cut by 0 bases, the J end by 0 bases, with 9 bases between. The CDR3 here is CASSQDFGVSYEQYF. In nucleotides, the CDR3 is TGTGCCAGCAGCCAAGATTTTGGGGTCTCCTACGAGCAGTACTTC.

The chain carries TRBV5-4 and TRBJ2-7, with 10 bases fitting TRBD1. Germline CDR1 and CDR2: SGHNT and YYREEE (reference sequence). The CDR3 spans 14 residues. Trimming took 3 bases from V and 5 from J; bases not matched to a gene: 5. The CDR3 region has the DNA TGTGCCAGCAGCTCCGGGACAGGGGTCAACGAGCAGTACTTC. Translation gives CASSSGTGVNEQYF.

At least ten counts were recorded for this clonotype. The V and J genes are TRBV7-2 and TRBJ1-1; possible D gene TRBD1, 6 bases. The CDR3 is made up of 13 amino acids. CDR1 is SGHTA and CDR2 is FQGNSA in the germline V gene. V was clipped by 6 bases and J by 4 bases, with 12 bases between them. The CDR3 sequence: CASRRGGFTEAFF. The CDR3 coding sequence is TGTGCCAGCAGAAGGGGGGGATTCACTGAAGCTTTCTTT.

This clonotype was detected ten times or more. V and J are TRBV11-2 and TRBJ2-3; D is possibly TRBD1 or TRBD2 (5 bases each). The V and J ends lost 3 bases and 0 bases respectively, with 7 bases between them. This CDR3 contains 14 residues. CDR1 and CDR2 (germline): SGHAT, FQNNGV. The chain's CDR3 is CASSFGDSTDTQYF. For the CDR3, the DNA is TGTGCCAGCAGCTTCGGGGACAGCACAGATACGCAGTATTTT.

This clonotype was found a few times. CDR3 region: CASSPLAGDTGELFF. CDR3 DNA: TGTGCCAGCAGCCCTCTAGCGGGGGACACCGGGGAGCTGTTTTTT. The chain carries TRBV6-2 or TRBV6-3 and TRBJ2-2, with 10 bases matching TRBD2. V shed 6 bases, J shed 3 bases, and the junction held 4 bases outside the gene matches. CDR1 MNHEY and CDR2 SVGEGT come from the germline V gene. CDR3 length: 15 amino acids.

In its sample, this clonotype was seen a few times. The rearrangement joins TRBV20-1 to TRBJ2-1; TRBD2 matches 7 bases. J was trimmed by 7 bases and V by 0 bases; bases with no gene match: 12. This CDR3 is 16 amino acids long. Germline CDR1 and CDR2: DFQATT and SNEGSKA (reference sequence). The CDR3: CSARDLTSPPPNEQFF. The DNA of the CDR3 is TGCAGTGCTAGAGATTTGACTAGCCCGCCGCCAAATGAGCAGTTCTTC.

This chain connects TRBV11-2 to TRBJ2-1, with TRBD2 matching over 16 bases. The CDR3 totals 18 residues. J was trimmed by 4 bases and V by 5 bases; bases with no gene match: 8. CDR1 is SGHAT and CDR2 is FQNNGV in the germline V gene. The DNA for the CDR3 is TGTGCCAGCAGCCTTGGGACTAGCGGGGGGGCTTGGTACAATGAGCAGTTCTTC. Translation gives CASSLGTSGGAWYNEQFF.